This T cell receptor (beta chain) was captured in a study of STAT5B mutations in CD4+ large granular lymphocyte leukemia (dated by TCRdb to the early 2020s). A note on the overall study: Among the healthy controls, the CDR3 'QG' motif was associated with a particular HLA allele. Flow cytometry performed on FACSCanto II or FACSVerse showed that the purified fractions had more than 95% purity among lymphocytes. The TCRbeta repertoires of CD4+ T-cell large granular lymphocyte leukemia patients were compared with the TCRbeta repertoires of healthy blood donors.

Concerning this clone: Its antigen is unknown. No base qualities exist here, and no much larger clone lies one base off it.

The healthy controls were 37 blood donors, and the buffy coats of these donors were supplied by the Finnish Red Cross blood service. All TCR-sequenced material derived from peripheral blood: patient blood samples and healthy donor buffy coats. Ficoll-Hypaque gradient centrifugation was used to isolate peripheral blood mononuclear cells. For the healthy controls, CD4+ cells were obtained from buffy coats by magnetic purification. Genomic DNA was extracted using the Gentra Puregene Cell and Tissue kit, and a Qubit 2.0 fluorometer was used to quantify it. Results and caveats for the whole study, not just this receptor: Data were not HLA-matched; higher clonality in CD4+ versus CD8+ T-LGLL could reflect the relatively small sample size. Main leukemic clonotypes were private to each patient, although 25% to 30% appeared at low frequency in other patients' non-leukemic repertoires. Compared with healthy CD4+ repertoires, CD4-sorted patient repertoires appeared more clonal, and this difference remained even after the putative leukemic clones were removed.

The immunoSEQ assay at survey resolution was used to sequence TCRbeta rearrangements from genomic DNA. The authors' pipeline ran thus. A lowest detectable productive clonotype frequency of 2.59 x 10-5 was observed in the TCR sequencing data. Only productive TCRbeta rearrangements, defined as complete and in-frame sequences, were included in the analyses. Sample clonality was computed as Simpson clonality in the immunoSEQ Analyzer version 3.0. Based on frequency, clones were grouped as very rare, small, medium, large (1-20%) or hyperexpanded (>20%). OLGA 1.2.3 estimated generation probabilities, VDJtools produced V-gene circos plots, VDJdb was queried for specificities, and GLIPH identified CDR3 motifs. In its TCRdb copy, this immuneACCESS table keeps in-frame sequences only and misses some clones. Where compared with another copy, unresolved V genes explain less than half of these, and the others have no known cause. That table is the source of V, J and clone size, and D and trimming were worked out from the DNA. Recorded for this sample are roughly 32,000 clones; about 89% of them occurred a single time. The ten largest clones represent around 0.4% of the sample.

Sequencing used CD4+ T cells from blood buffy coats. This TCR was recovered from a human donor in good health.

The CDR3 protein: CASSVAASGQGPNTQYF. The DNA sequence is TGTGCCAGCAGCGTAGCCGCGTCGGGACAGGGGCCAAATACGCAGTATTTT. This sequence uses TRBV9 and TRBJ2-3, with TRBD1 identical over 10 junction bases. In the germline V gene, CDR1 corresponds to SGDLS and CDR2 to YYNGEE. The CDR3 sequence holds 17 residues, the cysteine and phenylalanine included. Only the CDR3 DNA is retained, 51 bases long and in frame from the first base. The germline V and J ends show losses of 0 bases and 7 bases respectively, and no gene match explains 11 bases of the junction.